The 2 T cell receptor beta chains below come from one sample, sequenced in a study of blood T cell repertoires in COVID-19. Profiling relied on immunoSEQ multiplex PCR, and the TCRdb table lists in-frame clones only, not all of them. The data show a few hundred thousand clones, 86% seen once. The sample consisted of peripheral blood. These receptors originate from a man between 35 and 55 years old who had recovered from COVID-19.

The count of this clone is one. The V gene is TRBV18, the J gene TRBJ2-1, with 9 bases identical to TRBD2. This CDR3 spans 13 amino acids. V gave up 3 bases and J gave up 7 bases; unmatched junction bases: 1. Germline V gene lookup returns CDR1 KGHSH and CDR2 LQKENI. The CDR3 loop reads CASSPTSGNEQFF. CDR3 DNA sequence: TGTGCCAGCTCACCGACTAGCGGTAATGAGCAGTTCTTC.

V usage is TRBV4-3 and J usage is TRBJ2-2, with D unresolved. V shed 3 bases and J shed 0 bases, with 5 bases lying between them. Germline CDR1 reads LGHNA; CDR2 reads YSLEER. The CDR3 extends over 14 amino acids. CDR3 bases: TGCGCCAGCAGCCAGTCTCCGAACACCGGGGAGCTGTTTTTT. This gives the protein CASSQSPNTGELFF.